The sequence of this T cell receptor (beta chain) was determined in a study of cytomegalovirus exposure and HLA in healthy donors. Notes on the study in general: V- and J-gene trimming in TCR beta was tied to a missense DCLRE1C variant by an analysis performed later.

The length of the CDR3 is 13 residues. V was clipped by 0 bases and J by 1 base, with 3 bases between them. Germline CDR1 and CDR2: LNHDA and SQIVND (reference sequence). On this clone: The antigen is undetermined.

The PCR had 60 Vbeta and 13 Jbeta primers. Sequencing was performed with immunoSEQ multiplex PCR; in TCRdb, only in-frame clones are kept and a portion is missing. The repertoire holds fewer than 250,000 clones, approximately 80% seen once, with less than 15% in the top ten. Sequences were obtained from PBMCs. The rearrangement joins TRBV19 to TRBJ1-1, with D uncertain. The sequence was collected from a woman aged 25-40 years in good health and CMV-seropositive. The CDR3 protein is CASSIDGNTEAFF. The CDR3 DNA reads as TGTGCCAGTAGTATAGACGGGAACACTGAAGCTTTCTTT.